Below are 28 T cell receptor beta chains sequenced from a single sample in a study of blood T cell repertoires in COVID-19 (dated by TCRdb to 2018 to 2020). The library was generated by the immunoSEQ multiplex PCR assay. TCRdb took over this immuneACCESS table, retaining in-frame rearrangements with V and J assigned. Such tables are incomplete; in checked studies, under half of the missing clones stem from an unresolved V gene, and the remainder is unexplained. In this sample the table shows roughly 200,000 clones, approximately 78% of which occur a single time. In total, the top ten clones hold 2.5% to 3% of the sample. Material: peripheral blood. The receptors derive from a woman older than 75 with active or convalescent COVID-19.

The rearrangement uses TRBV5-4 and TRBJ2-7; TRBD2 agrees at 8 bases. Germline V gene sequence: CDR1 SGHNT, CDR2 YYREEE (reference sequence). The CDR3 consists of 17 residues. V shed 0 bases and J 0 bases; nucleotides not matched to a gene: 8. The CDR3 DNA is TGTGCCAGCAGCTTGGCCGGGGGCGGGGGGCCCTCCTACGAGCAGTACTTC. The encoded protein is CASSLAGGGGPSYEQYF.

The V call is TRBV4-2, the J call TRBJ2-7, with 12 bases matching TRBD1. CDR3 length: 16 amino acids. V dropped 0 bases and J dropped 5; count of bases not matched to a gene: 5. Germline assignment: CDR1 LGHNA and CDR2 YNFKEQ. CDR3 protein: CASSQDRGTGGHEQYF. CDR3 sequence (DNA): TGTGCCAGCAGCCAAGATCGGGGGACAGGGGGCCACGAGCAGTACTTC.

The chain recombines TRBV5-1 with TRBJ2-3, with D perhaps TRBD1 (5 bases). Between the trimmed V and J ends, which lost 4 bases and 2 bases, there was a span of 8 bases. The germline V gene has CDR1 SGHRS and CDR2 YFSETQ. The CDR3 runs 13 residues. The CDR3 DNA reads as TGCGCCAGCAGCCCGACAGCCACAGATACGCAGTATTTT. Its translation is CASSPTATDTQYF.

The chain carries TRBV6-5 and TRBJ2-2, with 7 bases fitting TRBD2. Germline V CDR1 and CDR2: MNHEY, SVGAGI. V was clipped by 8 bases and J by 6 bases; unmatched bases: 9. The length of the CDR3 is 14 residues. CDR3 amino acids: CASGTIRGAGELFF. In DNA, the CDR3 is TGTGCCAGCGGAACTATTCGGGGGGCCGGGGAGCTGTTTTTT.

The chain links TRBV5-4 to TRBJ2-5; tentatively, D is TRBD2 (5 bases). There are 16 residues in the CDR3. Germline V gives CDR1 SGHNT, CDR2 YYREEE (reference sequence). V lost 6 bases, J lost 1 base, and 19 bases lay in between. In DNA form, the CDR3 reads TGTGCCAGCAACCCCCCGGGGTTTCGGGTCCAAGAGACCCAGTACTTC. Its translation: CASNPPGFRVQETQYF.

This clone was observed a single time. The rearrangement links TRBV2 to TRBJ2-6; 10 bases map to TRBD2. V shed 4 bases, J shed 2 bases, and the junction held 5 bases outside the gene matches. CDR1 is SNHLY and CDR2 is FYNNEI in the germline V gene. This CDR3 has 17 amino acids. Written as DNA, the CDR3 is TGTGCCAGCAGTGGCAGAGCGGGGGGGCCTGGGGCCAACGTCCTGACTTTC. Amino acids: CASSGRAGGPGANVLTF.

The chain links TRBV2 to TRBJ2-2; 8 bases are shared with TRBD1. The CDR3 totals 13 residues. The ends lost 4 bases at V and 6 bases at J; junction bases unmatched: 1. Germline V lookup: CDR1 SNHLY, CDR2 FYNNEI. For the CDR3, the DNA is TGTGCCAGCAGTGTACAGGGGGCCGGGGAGCTGTTTTTT. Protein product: CASSVQGAGELFF.

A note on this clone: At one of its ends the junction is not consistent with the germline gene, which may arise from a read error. The DNA for the CDR3 is TGTGCCGGCAGCCAAGGTTTAAGCAATCAGCCCCAGCATTTT. Its translation: CAGSQGLSNQPQHF. The gene calls are TRBV3-1 (or the pseudogene TRBV3-2) and TRBJ1-5; D gene uncertain. This CDR3 is 14 amino acids long. In germline, CDR1 is LGHDT, CDR2 YNNKEL (reference sequence).

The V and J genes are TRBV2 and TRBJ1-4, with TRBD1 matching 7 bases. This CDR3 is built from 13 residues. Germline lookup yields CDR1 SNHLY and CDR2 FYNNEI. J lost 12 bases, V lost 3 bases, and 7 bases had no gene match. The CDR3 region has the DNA TGTGCCAGCAGTGAGGGGGCAGGGACAGAACTGTTTTTT. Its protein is CASSEGAGTELFF.

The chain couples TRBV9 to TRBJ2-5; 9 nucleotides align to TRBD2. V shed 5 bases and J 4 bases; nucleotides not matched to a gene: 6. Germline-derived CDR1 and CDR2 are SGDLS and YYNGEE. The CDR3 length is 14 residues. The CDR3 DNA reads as TGTGCCAGCAGTCGTAGCGGGGGAGGAGAGACCCAGTACTTC. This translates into CASSRSGGGETQYF. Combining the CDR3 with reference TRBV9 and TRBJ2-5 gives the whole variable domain DSGVTQTPKHLITATGQRVTLRCSPRSGDLSVYWYQQSLDQGLQFLIQYYNGEERAKGNILERFSAQQFPDLHSELNLSSLELGDSALYFCASSRSGGGETQYFGPGTRLLVL.

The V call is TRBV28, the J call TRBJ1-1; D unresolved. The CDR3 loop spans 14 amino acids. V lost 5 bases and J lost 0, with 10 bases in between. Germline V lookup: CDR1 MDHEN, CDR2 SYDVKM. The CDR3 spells CASSGQLMNTEAFF. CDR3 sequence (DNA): TGTGCCAGCAGTGGTCAACTTATGAACACTGAAGCTTTCTTT.

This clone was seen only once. In nucleotides, the CDR3 is TGTGCCAGCAGCAAAAGGACAGCTCATTATGGCTACACCTTC. This translates into CASSKRTAHYGYTF. This chain uses TRBV6-2 or TRBV6-3 with TRBJ1-2; weak D call: TRBD1 (6 bases). CDR3 length equals 14 residues. Germline V CDR1 and CDR2: MNHEY, SVGEGT. Trimming removed 6 bases from V and 5 bases from J, with 16 bases in between.

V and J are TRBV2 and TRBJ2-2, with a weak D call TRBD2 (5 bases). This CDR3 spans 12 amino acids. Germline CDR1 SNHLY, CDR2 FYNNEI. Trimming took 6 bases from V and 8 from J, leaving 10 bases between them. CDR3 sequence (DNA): TGTGCCAGCAGCGGACTCTCTGGGGAGCTGTTTTTT. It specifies CASSGLSGELFF. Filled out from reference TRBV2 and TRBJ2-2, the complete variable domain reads EPEVTQTPSHQVTQMGQEVILRCVPISNHLYFYWYRQILGQKVEFLVSFYNNEISEKSEIFDDQFSVERPDGSNFTLKIRSTKLEDSAMYFCASSGLSGELFFGEGSRLTVL.

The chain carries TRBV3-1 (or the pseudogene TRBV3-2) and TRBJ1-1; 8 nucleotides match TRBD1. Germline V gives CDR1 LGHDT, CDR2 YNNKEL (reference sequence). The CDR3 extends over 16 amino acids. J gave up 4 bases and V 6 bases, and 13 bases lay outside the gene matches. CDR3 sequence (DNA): TGTGCCAGCAGTTATTACCCCGGGACAGGCGGCACTGAAGCTTTCTTT. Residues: CASSYYPGTGGTEAFF.

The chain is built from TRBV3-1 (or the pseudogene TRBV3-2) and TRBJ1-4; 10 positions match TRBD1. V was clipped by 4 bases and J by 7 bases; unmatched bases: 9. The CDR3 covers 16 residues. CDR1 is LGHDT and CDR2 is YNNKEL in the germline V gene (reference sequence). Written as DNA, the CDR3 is TGTGCCAGCAGCCCACTTCAGGGACAGGGGTCTGAAAAACTGTTTTTT. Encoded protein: CASSPLQGQGSEKLFF.

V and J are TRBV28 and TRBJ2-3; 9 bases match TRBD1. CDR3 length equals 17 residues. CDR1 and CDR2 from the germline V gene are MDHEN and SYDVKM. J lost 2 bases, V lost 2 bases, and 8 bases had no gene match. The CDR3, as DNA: TGTGCCAGCAGTTTACCCCTGGGACAGGGCCCCACAGATACGCAGTATTTT. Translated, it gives CASSLPLGQGPTDTQYF.

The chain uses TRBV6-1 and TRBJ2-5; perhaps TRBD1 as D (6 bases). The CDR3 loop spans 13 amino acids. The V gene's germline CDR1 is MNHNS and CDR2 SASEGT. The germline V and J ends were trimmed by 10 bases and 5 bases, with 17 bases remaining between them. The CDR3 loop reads CAITPGEYETQYF. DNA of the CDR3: TGTGCCATCACCCCAGGGGAGTACGAGACCCAGTACTTC.

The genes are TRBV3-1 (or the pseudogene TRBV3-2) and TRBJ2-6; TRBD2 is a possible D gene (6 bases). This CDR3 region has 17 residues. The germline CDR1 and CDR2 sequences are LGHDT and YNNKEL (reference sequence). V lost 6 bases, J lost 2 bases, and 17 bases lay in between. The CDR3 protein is CASSPVRGLTGANVLTF. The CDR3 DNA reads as TGTGCCAGCAGTCCAGTGCGGGGTCTAACTGGGGCCAACGTCCTGACTTTC.

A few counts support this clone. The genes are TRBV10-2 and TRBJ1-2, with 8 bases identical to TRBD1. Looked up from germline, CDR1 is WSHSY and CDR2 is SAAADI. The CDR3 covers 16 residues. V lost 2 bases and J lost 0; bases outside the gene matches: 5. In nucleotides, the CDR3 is TGCGCCAGCAGTGAGGCAGGGGGCTTAGCTAACTATGGCTACACCTTC. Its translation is CASSEAGGLANYGYTF.

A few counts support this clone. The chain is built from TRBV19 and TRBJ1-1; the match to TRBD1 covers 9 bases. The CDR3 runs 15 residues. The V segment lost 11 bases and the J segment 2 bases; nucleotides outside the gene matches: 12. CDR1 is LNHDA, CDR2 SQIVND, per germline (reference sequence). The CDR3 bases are TGTGCCGTTACTCCGACAGGGGGTAGCAACACTGAAGCTTTCTTT. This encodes CAVTPTGGSNTEAFF.

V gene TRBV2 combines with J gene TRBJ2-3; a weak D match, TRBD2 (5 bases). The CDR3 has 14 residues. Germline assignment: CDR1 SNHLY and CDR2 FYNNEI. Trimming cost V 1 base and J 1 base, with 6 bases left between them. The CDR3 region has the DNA TGTGCCAGCAGTGAAGGAGCGGGCACAGATACGCAGTATTTT. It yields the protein CASSEGAGTDTQYF. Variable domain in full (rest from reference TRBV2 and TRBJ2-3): EPEVTQTPSHQVTQMGQEVILRCVPISNHLYFYWYRQILGQKVEFLVSFYNNEISEKSEIFDDQFSVERPDGSNFTLKIRSTKLEDSAMYFCASSEGAGTDTQYFGPGTRLTVL.

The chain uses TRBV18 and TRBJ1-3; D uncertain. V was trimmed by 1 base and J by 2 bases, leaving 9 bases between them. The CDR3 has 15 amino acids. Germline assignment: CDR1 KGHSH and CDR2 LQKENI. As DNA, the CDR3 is TGTGCCAGCTCACCACAAGCCGGGGCTGGAAACACCATATATTTT. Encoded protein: CASSPQAGAGNTIYF.

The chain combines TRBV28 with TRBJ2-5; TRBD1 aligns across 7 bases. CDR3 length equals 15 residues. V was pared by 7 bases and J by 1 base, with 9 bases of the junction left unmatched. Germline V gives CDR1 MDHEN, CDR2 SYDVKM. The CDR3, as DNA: TGTGCCAGCACCAGACAGGGAAAGATCCAAGAGACCCAGTACTTC. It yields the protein CASTRQGKIQETQYF.

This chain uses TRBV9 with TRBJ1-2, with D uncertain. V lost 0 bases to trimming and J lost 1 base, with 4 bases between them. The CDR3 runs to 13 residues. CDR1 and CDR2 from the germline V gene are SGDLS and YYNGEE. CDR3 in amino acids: CASSVDSNYGYTF. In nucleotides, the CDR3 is TGTGCCAGCAGCGTAGACAGTAACTATGGCTACACCTTC.

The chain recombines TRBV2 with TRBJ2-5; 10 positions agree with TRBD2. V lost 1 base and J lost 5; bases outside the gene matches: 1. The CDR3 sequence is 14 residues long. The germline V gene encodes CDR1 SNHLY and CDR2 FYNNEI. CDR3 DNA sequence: TGTGCCAGCAGTGAAGTTAGCGGGGGGGAGACCCAGTACTTC. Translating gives CASSEVSGGETQYF.

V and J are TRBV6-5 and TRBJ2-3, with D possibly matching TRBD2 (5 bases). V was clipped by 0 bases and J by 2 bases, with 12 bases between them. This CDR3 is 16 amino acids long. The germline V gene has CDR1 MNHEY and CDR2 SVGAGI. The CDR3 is CASSYSGGPATDTQYF. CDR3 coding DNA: TGTGCCAGCAGTTACTCGGGCGGGCCAGCCACAGATACGCAGTATTTT.

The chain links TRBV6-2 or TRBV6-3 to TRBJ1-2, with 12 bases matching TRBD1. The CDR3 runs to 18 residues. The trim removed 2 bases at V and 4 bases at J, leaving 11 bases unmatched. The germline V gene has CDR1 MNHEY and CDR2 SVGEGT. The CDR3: CASSYRGTGGISSYGYTF. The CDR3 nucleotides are TGTGCCAGCAGTTACCGCGGGACAGGGGGCATCTCGAGCTATGGCTACACCTTC.

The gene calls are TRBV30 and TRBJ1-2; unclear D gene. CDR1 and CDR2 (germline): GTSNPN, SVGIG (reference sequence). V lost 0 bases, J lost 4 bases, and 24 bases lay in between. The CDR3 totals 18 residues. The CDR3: CAWSVHGVVWGVLYGYTF. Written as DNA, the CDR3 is TGTGCCTGGAGTGTACACGGAGTGGTGTGGGGAGTTCTCTATGGCTACACCTTC.